A single sample gave rise to the 21 T cell receptor beta chains below, sequenced in a study of blood T cell repertoires in COVID-19. The assay was immunoSEQ multiplex PCR, and TCRdb's table has in-frame clones only and misses some. Of 210,000 or so clones in the sample, 70% to 90% were seen once. Specimen: peripheral blood. The source is a woman in her seventies with active or convalescent COVID-19.

This clone occurred once. This chain links TRBV5-1 with TRBJ2-1; tentative D call: TRBD2 (6 bases). The V gene's germline CDR1 is SGHRS and CDR2 YFSETQ. V was pared by 4 bases and J by 0 bases, with 20 bases between. The CDR3 extends over 18 amino acids. In nucleotides, the CDR3 is TGCGCCAGCAGCCCCGCAGGGATTGCGGGAAGCTCCTACAATGAGCAGTTCTTC. It translates to CASSPAGIAGSSYNEQFF.

J is TRBJ2-7 and V is TRBV10-3, with 15 positions matching TRBD2. Germline V CDR1 and CDR2: ENHRY, SYGVKD. V shed 5 bases, J shed 2 bases, and the junction held 22 bases outside the gene matches. This CDR3 is built from 22 residues. Written as DNA, the CDR3 is TGTGCCATCAGTATACAGGGTCTAGGGACTAGCGGGAGGTCAGGGGCTGCCTACGAGCAGTACTTC. It translates to CAISIQGLGTSGRSGAAYEQYF.

This chain connects TRBV4-1 to TRBJ1-4; D perhaps matches TRBD1 (5 bases). Germline V gene data show CDR1 as MGHRA and CDR2 as YSYEKL. The length of the CDR3 is 17 residues. Trimming pared 4 bases from V and 0 bases from J, leaving 15 bases between. This CDR3 is CASSLVESGATNEKLFF. The CDR3 nucleotides read TGCGCCAGCAGCCTCGTTGAGTCGGGGGCAACTAATGAAAAACTGTTTTTT.

CDR3 residues: CASSSRGWDGYTF. CDR3 DNA sequence: TGTGCCAGCAGTTCGAGGGGGTGGGATGGCTACACCTTC. This chain uses TRBV6-5 with TRBJ1-2; D may be TRBD1 (6 bases). This CDR3 has 13 amino acids. CDR1 is MNHEY, CDR2 SVGAGI, per germline. Trimming stripped 4 bases from V and 6 bases from J, with 12 bases between.

The chain recombines TRBV3-1 (or the pseudogene TRBV3-2) with TRBJ1-2; 9 positions match TRBD1. This CDR3 is 15 amino acids long. The trim removed 0 bases at V and 7 bases at J, leaving 6 bases unmatched. Germline lookup yields CDR1 LGHDT and CDR2 YNNKEL (reference sequence). The CDR3 region is CASSQDGGTGSGYTF. CDR3 coding DNA: TGTGCCAGCAGCCAAGATGGGGGGACAGGGTCTGGCTACACCTTC.

V is TRBV9 and J is TRBJ2-6; tentative D call: TRBD1 (6 bases). This CDR3 contains 19 residues. V was cut by 3 bases and J by 0 bases, with 19 bases left in between. Germline V lookup: CDR1 SGDLS, CDR2 YYNGEE. This CDR3 reads CASSAFGQFSLSGANVLTF. The CDR3 DNA follows: TGTGCCAGCAGCGCATTCGGACAGTTCTCTCTCTCTGGGGCCAACGTCCTGACTTTC.

The genes are TRBV5-1 and TRBJ2-1; a possible D gene is TRBD2 (6 bases). Trimming left V 0 bases short and J 5 bases short, with 9 bases between. This CDR3 contains 14 residues. Germline V gives CDR1 SGHRS, CDR2 YFSETQ. CDR3 sequence: CASSLDGTDNEQFF. In DNA form, the CDR3 reads TGCGCCAGCAGCTTGGACGGGACTGACAATGAGCAGTTCTTC.

The chain is built from TRBV7-2 and TRBJ2-3, with 7 nucleotides matching TRBD2. With V trimmed by 3 bases and J by 0 bases, 6 bases remained unmatched. The germline gives CDR1 SGHTA, CDR2 FQGNSA. CDR3 length: 16 amino acids. The CDR3 region has the DNA TGTGCCAGCAGCTTGTGGACGGGAGGAAGCACAGATACGCAGTATTTT. Its translation: CASSLWTGGSTDTQYF.

This clone was counted a few times. The chain recombines TRBV4-1 with TRBJ2-7; TRBD1 is a possible D gene (5 bases). The CDR3 has 16 residues. CDR1 is MGHRA, CDR2 YSYEKL, per germline. Deletions cut 1 base from V and 7 bases from J, with 20 bases between. In nucleotides, the CDR3 is TGCGCCAGCAGCCAAGTCTTCCCCCAGGGCCGTGGTGAGCAGTACTTC. Translation: CASSQVFPQGRGEQYF.

The chain recombines TRBV7-9 with TRBJ2-3, with 7 bases identical to TRBD2. The V gene's germline CDR1 is SEHNR and CDR2 FQNEAQ (reference sequence). The CDR3 is 17 residues long. The V segment lost 5 bases and the J segment 1 base; nucleotides outside the gene matches: 12. The CDR3, as DNA: TGTGCCAGCAGCACCAACCCCTTTACTAGCGGCACAGATACGCAGTATTTT. Amino acids: CASSTNPFTSGTDTQYF. Supplemented by reference TRBV7-9 and TRBJ2-3, the full variable domain reads DTGVSQNPRHKITKRGQNVTFRCDPISEHNRLYWYRQTLGQGPEFLTYFQNEAQLEKSRLLSDRFSAERPKGSFSTLEIQRTEQGDSAMYLCASSTNPFTSGTDTQYFGPGTRLTVL.

The genes are TRBV5-4 and TRBJ2-3; possible D gene TRBD2, 6 bases. V was cut by 1 base and J by 3 bases, with 9 bases left in between. The CDR3 has 14 amino acids. In germline, CDR1 is SGHNT, CDR2 YYREEE (reference sequence). DNA of the CDR3: TGTGCCAGCAGCTTGCGGGAGTCGACAGATACGCAGTATTTT. This sequence encodes CASSLRESTDTQYF.

The chain links TRBV15 to TRBJ1-1; D uncertain. The V end lost 5 bases, the J end lost 4 bases, and 20 bases lay between the germline ends. The CDR3 spans 16 residues. The germline CDR1 and CDR2 sequences are LNHNV and YYDKDF (reference sequence). CDR3 region: CATSASWGGKSTEAFF. The CDR3 coding sequence is TGTGCCACCAGCGCAAGTTGGGGAGGAAAGAGCACTGAAGCTTTCTTT.

V usage is TRBV3-1 (or the pseudogene TRBV3-2) and J usage is TRBJ1-2; 11 bases align to TRBD1. The CDR3 totals 15 residues. Germline assignment: CDR1 LGHDT and CDR2 YNNKEL (reference sequence). The junction had 4 bases not matched to a gene; V was cut back by 0 bases and J by 7 bases. Here the CDR3 reads CASSQDWTGGLGYTF. The CDR3 nucleotides are TGTGCCAGCAGCCAAGATTGGACAGGGGGCCTTGGCTACACCTTC.

The genes are TRBV7-8 and TRBJ2-5; D might be TRBD1 (5 bases). Trimming stripped 10 bases from V and 5 bases from J, with 17 bases between. This CDR3 has 13 residues. The germline gives CDR1 SGHVS, CDR2 FQNEAQ. The CDR3 bases are TGTGCCATCTCTAGGGGCCCCCGGGAGACCCAGTACTTC. This sequence encodes CAISRGPRETQYF. Full variable domain (remainder filled in from reference TRBV7-8 and TRBJ2-5): GAGVSQSPRYKVAKRGQDVALRCDPISGHVSLFWYQQALGQGPEFLTYFQNEAQLDKSGLPSDRFFAERPEGSVSTLKIQRTQQEDSAVYLCAISRGPRETQYFGPGTRLLVL.

This clone has only a few counts. V is TRBV7-3 and J is TRBJ1-1, with D uncertain. V gave up 5 bases and J gave up 1 base, with 8 bases separating them. Per germline, CDR1 SGHTA and CDR2 FQGTGA. The CDR3 covers 13 residues. CDR3 nucleotides: TGTGCCAGCAGCGCACCGGGGAACACTGAAGCTTTCTTT. It is translated as CASSAPGNTEAFF.

Points on this clone: A junction boundary mismatches the germline segment, possibly from a read error. The CDR3 sequence: CASSLAGGLPAREQFF. CDR3 DNA sequence: TGTGCCAGCAGCCTAGCGGGAGGCTTGCCTGCTAGGGAGCAGTTCTTC. The V and J genes are TRBV7-2 and TRBJ2-1; 11 nucleotides match TRBD2. CDR1 is SGHTA, CDR2 FQGNSA, per germline. CDR3 length equals 16 residues.

This chain links TRBV6-5 with TRBJ1-5; 10 positions agree with TRBD1. CDR1 and CDR2 from the germline V gene are MNHEY and SVGAGI. V was pared by 9 bases and J by 7 bases, with 12 bases of the junction left unmatched. The CDR3 spans 15 residues. The CDR3 bases are TGTGCCAGTACACCGGGACAGGGGATCCGGCAGCCCCAGCATTTT. It codes for CASTPGQGIRQPQHF.

V and J are TRBV28 and TRBJ2-7, with D hard to call. The CDR3 is 11 amino acids. Between the trimmed V and J ends, which lost 5 bases and 2 bases, there was a span of 4 bases. The V gene's germline CDR1 is MDHEN and CDR2 SYDVKM. The CDR3 loop is CASSPTYEQYF. The CDR3 nucleotides are TGTGCCAGCAGTCCCACCTACGAGCAGTACTTC.

The V gene is TRBV10-1, the J gene TRBJ2-1; TRBD1 matches 8 bases. Looked up from germline, CDR1 is WNHNN and CDR2 is SYGVQD (reference sequence). Losses at the gene ends were 4 bases for V and 6 bases for J; bases not matched to a gene: 11. CDR3 length: 16 residues. Here the CDR3 DNA reads TGCGCCAGCAGTGCCTCGGGCAGGGGGCTCGGCAATGAGCAGTTCTTC. This encodes CASSASGRGLGNEQFF.

This clone was seen only once. The J gene is TRBJ2-1, the V gene TRBV19, with TRBD2 identical over 12 bases. Germline V lookup: CDR1 LNHDA, CDR2 SQIVND (reference sequence). The CDR3 runs 17 residues. Germline trimming cut 2 bases from V and 2 bases from J; bases unmatched to any gene: 4. CDR3 coding DNA: TGTGCCAGTAGTATAAGACTAGCGGGAGTAGCCTACAATGAGCAGTTCTTC. This translates into CASSIRLAGVAYNEQFF.

The chain is built from TRBV19 and TRBJ2-7, with D hard to call. CDR3 size: 15 residues. Germline V lookup: CDR1 LNHDA, CDR2 SQIVND (reference sequence). With 1 base removed from V and 3 bases from J, the gap between germline ends came to 13 bases. In DNA, the CDR3 is TGTGCCAGTAGTATAGTGTCCCGGGTTTGCTACGAGCAGTACTTC. This gives the protein CASSIVSRVCYEQYF.